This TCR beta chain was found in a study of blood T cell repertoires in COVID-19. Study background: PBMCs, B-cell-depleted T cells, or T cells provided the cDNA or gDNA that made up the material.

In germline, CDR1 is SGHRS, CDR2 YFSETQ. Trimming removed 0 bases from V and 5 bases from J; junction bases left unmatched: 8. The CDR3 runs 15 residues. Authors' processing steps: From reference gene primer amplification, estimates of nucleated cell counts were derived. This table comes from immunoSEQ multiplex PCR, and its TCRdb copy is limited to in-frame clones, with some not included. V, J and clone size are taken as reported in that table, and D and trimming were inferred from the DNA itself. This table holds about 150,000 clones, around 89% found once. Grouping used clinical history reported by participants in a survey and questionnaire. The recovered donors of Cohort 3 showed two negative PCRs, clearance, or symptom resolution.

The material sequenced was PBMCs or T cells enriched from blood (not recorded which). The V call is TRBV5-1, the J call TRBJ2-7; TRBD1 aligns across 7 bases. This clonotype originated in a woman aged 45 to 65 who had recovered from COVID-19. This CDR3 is CASSLARTGGNEQYF. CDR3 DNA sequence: TGCGCCAGCAGCTTGGCCAGGACAGGTGGGAACGAGCAGTACTTC.